This TCR beta chain was sequenced in a study of blood T cell repertoires in COVID-19. Study overall: PBMCs, B-cell-depleted T cells, or T cells provided the cDNA or gDNA that made up the material.

All enrollees were about 18 to 100 years old and from 20 to 25 US areas. Participant reports of clinical history set cohort assignment. CDR1 and CDR2 (germline): LNHDA, SQIVND (reference sequence). V lost 5 bases to trimming and J lost 4 bases; unmatched junction nucleotides: 16. The CDR3 spans 18 residues. Per the study methods: From reference gene primer amplification, estimates of nucleated cell counts were derived. Method: immunoSEQ multiplex PCR; TCRdb's copy keeps in-frame clones and lacks some. D and trimming come from the DNA, and the V and J calls and clone size come from that table. The table includes roughly 200,000 clones, 86% detected once.

This chain uses TRBV19 with TRBJ2-1; 8 nucleotides agree with TRBD1. Sequencing was performed on PBMCs or T cells enriched from blood (not recorded which). The clonotype comes from a woman younger than 45 who had recovered from COVID-19. DNA of the CDR3: TGTGCCAGTAGTCCACGGAGGCCAGGGGGCGTTGATTACAATGAGCAGTTCTTC. It specifies CASSPRRPGGVDYNEQFF. Supplemented by reference TRBV19 and TRBJ2-1, the full variable domain reads DGGITQSPKYLFRKEGQNVTLSCEQNLNHDAMYWYRQDPGQGLRLIYYSQIVNDFQKGDIAEGYSVSREKKESFPLTVTSAQKNPTAFYLCASSPRRPGGVDYNEQFFGPGTRLTVL.